The 8 T cell receptor beta chains given below trace back to one sample, sequenced in a study of cytomegalovirus exposure and HLA in healthy donors. 60 Vbeta and 13 Jbeta primers were used in PCR. Clones were read by immunoSEQ multiplex PCR, and TCRdb kept only the in-frame ones, dropping some. The sample has some 150,000 clones; 60% to 80% are singletons. The sequencing input was PBMCs. The receptors were gathered from a man aged 45-65 years in good health and CMV-seropositive.

The J gene is TRBJ2-1, the V gene TRBV4-3; D might be TRBD1 (7 bases). The V end was cut by 8 bases, the J end by 7 bases, with 21 bases between. This CDR3 has 15 residues. The germline gives CDR1 LGHNA, CDR2 YSLEER. CDR3 DNA: TGCGCCAGCGCAGAAGGGGCAGGGGGGAGAAATGAGCAGTTCTTC. Protein: CASAEGAGGRNEQFF.

The chain recombines TRBV23-1 with TRBJ1-4, with TRBD1 as a possible D gene (5 bases). TRBV23-1 is known as an ORF, though its function is uncertain. The CDR3 extends over 15 amino acids. Trimming shortened V by 1 base and J by 7 bases, and 13 bases separated the two germline ends. The chain's CDR3 is CASSQLGGEAEKLFF. The CDR3 DNA reads TGCGCCAGCAGTCAATTAGGAGGGGAAGCTGAAAAACTGTTTTTT.

This clone was observed a single time. The chain recombines TRBV5-1 with TRBJ2-3, with D perhaps matching TRBD1 (6 bases). Trimming stripped 1 base from V and 6 bases from J, with 15 bases between. Germline CDR1 reads SGHRS; CDR2 reads YFSETQ. The CDR3 spans 15 residues. The CDR3 loop is CASSLTTQRGDTQYF. CDR3 in DNA: TGCGCCAGCAGCTTGACAACACAGAGGGGGGATACGCAGTATTTT.

This clone was observed a handful of times. The chain links TRBV10-3 to TRBJ1-1; 7 bases match TRBD1. Germline V lookup: CDR1 ENHRY, CDR2 SYGVKD. This CDR3 region has 13 residues. V lost 4 bases, J lost 1 base, and 0 bases stayed unmatched. CDR3 sequence: CAISGTGNTEAFF. The CDR3, as DNA: TGTGCCATCAGTGGGACAGGGAACACTGAAGCTTTCTTT.

The sample holds a few counts of this clone. This chain links TRBV15 with TRBJ1-1; possibly TRBD1 for D (5 bases). The CDR3 sequence is 18 residues long. Germline CDR1 LNHNV, CDR2 YYDKDF (reference sequence). V was pared by 4 bases and J by 1 base, with 22 bases between. The CDR3 loop is CATSIGAGTSLWNTEAFF. The CDR3 region has the DNA TGTGCCACCAGCATTGGGGCGGGGACGAGCTTGTGGAACACTGAAGCTTTCTTT. The variable domain in full, completed from reference TRBV15 and TRBJ1-1, reads DAMVIQNPRYQVTQFGKPVTLSCSQTLNHNVMYWYQQKSSQAPKLLFHYYDKDFNNEADTPDNFQSRRPNTSFCFLDIRSPGLGDTAMYLCATSIGAGTSLWNTEAFFGQGTRLTVV.

The chain has TRBV7-9 and TRBJ2-1, with 9 bases aligning to TRBD2. Germline loops: CDR1 SEHNR, CDR2 FQNEAQ (reference sequence). The V and J ends lost 4 bases and 8 bases, in that order; junction bases with no gene match: 9. The length of the CDR3 is 15 residues. CDR3 DNA sequence: TGTGCCAGCAGCTCCACGAGCGGGGGGAGTGATGAGCAGTTCTTC. Amino acids: CASSSTSGGSDEQFF.

This clone appeared a few times. This sequence joins TRBV5-1 and TRBJ2-7, with 9 bases aligning to TRBD1. CDR1 is SGHRS and CDR2 is YFSETQ in the germline V gene. V lost 7 bases, J lost 6 bases, and 11 bases stayed unmatched. CDR3 length: 14 residues. CDR3 nucleotides: TGCGCCAGCCAGACGGACAGGGGATTGGGCGAGCAGTACTTC. Translated, it gives CASQTDRGLGEQYF. Filled out from reference TRBV5-1 and TRBJ2-7, the complete variable domain reads KAGVTQTPRYLIKTRGQQVTLSCSPISGHRSVSWYQQTPGQGLQFLFEYFSETQRNKGNFPGRFSGRQFSNSRSEMNVSTLELGDSALYLCASQTDRGLGEQYFGPGTRLTVT.

The gene calls are TRBV6-5 and TRBJ1-2; 10 bases line up with TRBD1. The V gene end was trimmed by 4 bases and the J gene end by 8 bases; junction bases not matched to a gene: 10. This CDR3 comprises 15 residues. The germline V gene encodes CDR1 MNHEY and CDR2 SVGAGI. The DNA of the CDR3 is TGTGCCAGCAGTTTAATAGGGACAGGGGCGTTCGGCTACACCTTC. This gives the protein CASSLIGTGAFGYTF.